The 7 T cell receptor beta chains reported below all come from one sample, sequenced in a study of technical replicates of blood from a handful of donors. Assay: immunoSEQ multiplex PCR; the TCRdb copy retains only in-frame clones and omits some. The table has about 83,000 clones, around nine tenths seen once. The sample consisted of T cells isolated from PBMCs. These receptors originate from a human donor in good health.

The J gene is TRBJ2-2, the V gene TRBV4-2; D is possibly TRBD2 (7 bases). CDR3 length: 16 amino acids. Germline V gene lookup returns CDR1 LGHNA and CDR2 YNFKEQ. The V end was cut by 1 base, the J end by 6 bases, with 15 bases between. CDR3 loop: CASSQGEGGGAGELFF. The CDR3 nucleotides are TGTGCCAGCAGCCAAGGTGAAGGGGGGGGTGCCGGGGAGCTGTTTTTT.

The chain recombines TRBV6-4 with TRBJ2-3; 8 bases line up with TRBD2. V was clipped by 8 bases and J by 3 bases; unmatched bases: 7. Per germline, CDR1 MRHNA and CDR2 SNTAGT. CDR3 length equals 14 residues. The CDR3 coding sequence is TGTGCCAGCTCGATAGCGGGGAGTACAGATACGCAGTATTTT. It codes for CASSIAGSTDTQYF.

The genes are TRBV7-2 and TRBJ2-3; D not resolved. This CDR3 has 12 amino acids. Germline CDR1 reads SGHTA; CDR2 reads FQGNSA. The V end lost 4 bases, the J end lost 5 bases, and 7 bases lay between the germline ends. The CDR3 coding sequence is TGTGCCAGCAGCTCCTTCGGAGATACGCAGTATTTT. Amino acid sequence: CASSSFGDTQYF.

This chain connects TRBV5-4 to TRBJ2-7; perhaps TRBD1 as D (7 bases). Between the trimmed V and J ends, which lost 1 base and 3 bases, there was a span of 11 bases. Germline CDR1 SGHNT, CDR2 YYREEE (reference sequence). The CDR3 runs 14 residues. CDR3 DNA sequence: TGTGCCAGCAGCTTGAGGCAGGGGGGCTACGAGCAGTACTTC. Amino acids: CASSLRQGGYEQYF.

This clone has a single count. The rearrangement uses TRBV6-6 and TRBJ1-5; the match to TRBD1 covers 12 bases. This CDR3 contains 16 residues. With 9 bases clipped from V and 7 bases from J, the junction kept 13 bases outside the gene matches. Germline V lookup: CDR1 MNHNY, CDR2 SVGAGI (reference sequence). CDR3 bases: TGTGCCAGTCATGACGGGACAGGGGGCGGGGGACAGCCCCAGCATTTT. It translates to CASHDGTGGGGQPQHF.

The chain has TRBV4-1 and TRBJ2-1; TRBD2 aligns across 15 bases. V was clipped by 4 bases and J by 8 bases; unmatched bases: 3. Germline V gives CDR1 MGHRA, CDR2 YSYEKL. CDR3 length: 15 residues. The DNA of the CDR3 is TGCGCCAGCAGCCCGGGACTAGCGGGAGGCGATGAGCAGTTCTTC. Residues: CASSPGLAGGDEQFF.

The rearrangement uses TRBV5-1 and TRBJ2-7, with 8 bases matching TRBD2. Looked up from germline, CDR1 is SGHRS and CDR2 is YFSETQ. The junction had 8 bases not matched to a gene; V was cut back by 0 bases and J by 6 bases. The CDR3 runs 15 residues. DNA for the CDR3: TGCGCCAGCAGCTTGGCCCAGCGGGAGCTTGGCGAGCAGTACTTC. It yields the protein CASSLAQRELGEQYF.